This T cell receptor beta chain originates from a study of shared clonotypes between healthy human individuals. Produced via immunoSEQ multiplex PCR; TCRdb's table is partial and in-frame only. Here the sample spans hundreds of thousands of clones, 74% being singletons. This CDR3 comprises 14 residues. The germline gives CDR1 LNHDA, CDR2 SQIVND (reference sequence). The V gene lost 1 base and the J gene lost 3 bases, with 10 bases spanning the gap. The V call is TRBV19, the J call TRBJ2-7, with TRBD1 as a possible D gene (6 bases). Material for sequencing was memory CD4+ T cells sorted from blood. The subset here: CD45RA-negative fraction. The sequence was collected from a woman aged 30 to 39 in good health. CDR3 in amino acids: CASSIGADSYEQYF. CDR3 in DNA: TGTGCCAGTAGTATAGGGGCGGACAGCTACGAGCAGTACTTC.